This TCR beta chain was obtained from a study of human T cells and chemical hapten exposure. Background on the study: The sensitizing agent was 2% DPC, placed on approximately 2 cm by approximately 2 cm of upper inner arm skin. Patients received weekly diphenylcyclopropenone doses to the scalp throughout the approximately 24-week study.

The germline CDR1 and CDR2 sequences are SGHRS and YFSETQ. With 0 bases removed from V and 3 bases from J, the gap between germline ends came to 16 bases. There are 16 residues in the CDR3. Noted time point: patch test 1, 2 weeks after DPC sensitization. Sample treatment: therapeutic diphenylcyclopropenone sensitization with weekly scalp DPC. At every patch-test visit, blood was drawn before the patch test was applied. This clonotype was seen more than once but under ten times. Its antigen is not identified. Study-wide points: Once DPC sensitization occurred, TCRs above 1 in 1000 frequency showed no change.

TCRdb independently ran MiXCR on the RACE reads; one entry per CDR3 protein. In the table there are approximately 400,000 distinct CDR3 sequences, about 4.4% of which are singletons. The sequenced sample was whole blood, obtained in connection with sensitization to the hapten diphenylcyclopropenone (DPC). The chain carries TRBV5-1 and TRBJ2-7; D might be TRBD1 (6 bases). This receptor was obtained from a woman aged 45-59 years with alopecia areata. Some clones in this sample may be carry-over from other donors' samples. CDR3 sequence reads: CASSLEPTGYFYEQYF. The CDR3 DNA reads TGCGCCAGCAGCTTGGAGCCTACAGGGTACTTCTACGAGCAGTACTTC.